These 8 T cell receptor beta chains were sequenced from one sample in a study of shared clonotypes between healthy human individuals. Data came from immunoSEQ multiplex PCR; TCRdb stores just in-frame clones and leaves some out. The sample includes approximately 500,000 clones, almost 80% of them seen just once. Sequencing used PBMCs. Receptor source: a woman in her 40s in good health. Some clones in this sample may be carry-over from other donors' samples.

The gene calls are TRBV11-2 and TRBJ1-4; 7 bases match TRBD1. Germline assignment: CDR1 SGHAT and CDR2 FQNNGV. This CDR3 comprises 14 residues. The V gene end was trimmed by 5 bases and the J gene end by 3 bases; junction bases not matched to a gene: 3. CDR3 in DNA: TGTGCCAGCAGCCTCGACAGGGCTAATGAAAAACTGTTTTTT. This translates into CASSLDRANEKLFF.

This clone came up a few times. This chain uses TRBV5-1 with TRBJ1-5; weak D call: TRBD1 (5 bases). V was shortened by 4 bases and J by 4 bases, with 9 bases between the two germline ends. The length of the CDR3 is 13 residues. The germline V gene has CDR1 SGHRS and CDR2 YFSETQ. CDR3 DNA: TGCGCCAGCAGCGGGGACGGAAATCAGCCCCAGCATTTT. Protein product: CASSGDGNQPQHF.

This clone was detected only a few times. J is TRBJ1-2 and V is TRBV11-2; a weak D match, TRBD1 (5 bases). The V gene's germline CDR1 is SGHAT and CDR2 FQNNGV. The V end was cut by 2 bases, the J end by 3 bases, with 22 bases between. CDR3 length: 18 amino acids. CDR3 amino acids: CASSLTGAGHGGYYGYTF. CDR3 coding DNA: TGTGCCAGCAGCTTAACGGGTGCCGGACACGGAGGATACTATGGCTACACCTTC.

The rearrangement uses TRBV9 and TRBJ2-1; 10 bases fit TRBD2. The CDR3 loop spans 14 amino acids. CDR1 SGDLS and CDR2 YYNGEE come from the germline V gene. J was trimmed by 7 bases and V by 3 bases; bases with no gene match: 4. The CDR3 region has the DNA TGTGCCAGCAGCGGGACTAGCGGTCGGAATGAGCAGTTCTTC. Translated: CASSGTSGRNEQFF.

The chain employs TRBV19 and TRBJ2-3; D is perhaps TRBD2 (5 bases). Trimming took off 4 bases at V and 2 bases at J, with 16 bases between the two ends. In germline, CDR1 is LNHDA, CDR2 SQIVND (reference sequence). The CDR3 totals 16 residues. The DNA of the CDR3 is TGTGCCAGTAGTACCTTCCAGCGGACCCACACAGATACGCAGTATTTT. It yields the protein CASSTFQRTHTDTQYF.

The chain recombines TRBV11-3 with TRBJ2-3; possibly TRBD2 for D (5 bases). Germline values: CDR1 SGHNT, CDR2 YENEEA. This CDR3 contains 16 residues. Trimming took off 1 base at V and 0 bases at J, with 11 bases between the two ends. The CDR3 loop is CASSLAGTPSTDTQYF. CDR3 bases: TGTGCCAGCAGCTTAGCGGGAACTCCTAGCACAGATACGCAGTATTTT.

The table lists this clone with a few counts. A much larger clone differs by one base, so this may be a read error. The gene calls are TRBV11-3 and TRBJ2-2, with a possible D match to TRBD1 (6 bases). Looked up from germline, CDR1 is SGHNT and CDR2 is YENEEA. The CDR3 runs 14 residues. V lost 3 bases, J lost 3 bases, and 8 bases lay in between. The CDR3 nucleotides read TGTGCCAGCAGCTTCGAGGGGGACACCGGGGAGCTGTTTTTT. Translating it yields CASSFEGDTGELFF.

This clone was counted a single time. CDR3 region: CASSLQTSGSTDTQYF. The CDR3 region has the DNA TGTGCCAGCAGCCTCCAGACTAGCGGGAGTACAGATACGCAGTATTTT. The chain has TRBV4-2 and TRBJ2-3; 12 bases fit TRBD2. This CDR3 is built from 16 residues. Germline assignment: CDR1 LGHNA and CDR2 YNFKEQ. V lost 4 bases and J lost 3; bases outside the gene matches: 5.